This T cell receptor beta chain was profiled in a study of identical twins. This clonotype was observed a handful of times. TCRdb ran MiXCR on the 5' RACE reads and lists one entry per CDR3 protein. The sample consists of about 100,000 distinct CDR3 sequences, about 6% of them appearing once. Germline CDR1 and CDR2: SGHRS and YFSETQ. The CDR3 sequence is 16 residues long. The V gene end was trimmed by 3 bases and the J gene end by 4 bases; junction bases not matched to a gene: 7. Sequencing was done on a sample of memory T cells sorted from blood. This clonotype originated in a woman aged 45 to 65 in good health. The chain combines TRBV5-1 with TRBJ1-4; 9 bases are shared with TRBD1. For the CDR3, the DNA is TGCGCCAGCAGCTCCGCCCGGGACAGGGTTAATGAAAAACTGTTTTTT. Translating it yields CASSSARDRVNEKLFF. The whole variable domain, filled in from reference TRBV5-1 and TRBJ1-4, reads KAGVTQTPRYLIKTRGQQVTLSCSPISGHRSVSWYQQTPGQGLQFLFEYFSETQRNKGNFPGRFSGRQFSNSRSEMNVSTLELGDSALYLCASSSARDRVNEKLFFGSGTQLSVL.